Sequencing of this TCR beta chain was carried out in a study of CD8 T cells in Susac syndrome. Reverse transcription of roughly 0.45 to 1 ug RNA used random hexamers. TCR beta CDR3 was amplified by immunoSEQ multiplex PCR. This amplification extended across 54 Vbeta and 13 Jbeta segments. MiXCR, applied by TCRdb to the immunoSEQ multiplex PCR reads, yields one record per CDR3 protein. This table holds 90,000 to 110,000 distinct CDR3 sequences, 95% to 98% found once. The CD8+ and CD4+ T cells were isolated magnetically using a negative isolation approach, whereas the TEMRA cells were enriched by FACS. The CDR3 contains 15 residues. V shed 4 bases and J shed 2 bases, with 14 bases lying between them. Looked up from germline, CDR1 is MGHDK and CDR2 is SYGVNS.

The chain uses TRBV25-1 and TRBJ1-2; D is unclear. The TCR originated in a human donor in good health. Sequencing used CD4+ T cells from PBMCs. CDR3 loop: CASSGWTDENYGYTF. The CDR3 region has the DNA TGTGCCAGCAGTGGATGGACGGACGAAAACTATGGCTACACCTTC.